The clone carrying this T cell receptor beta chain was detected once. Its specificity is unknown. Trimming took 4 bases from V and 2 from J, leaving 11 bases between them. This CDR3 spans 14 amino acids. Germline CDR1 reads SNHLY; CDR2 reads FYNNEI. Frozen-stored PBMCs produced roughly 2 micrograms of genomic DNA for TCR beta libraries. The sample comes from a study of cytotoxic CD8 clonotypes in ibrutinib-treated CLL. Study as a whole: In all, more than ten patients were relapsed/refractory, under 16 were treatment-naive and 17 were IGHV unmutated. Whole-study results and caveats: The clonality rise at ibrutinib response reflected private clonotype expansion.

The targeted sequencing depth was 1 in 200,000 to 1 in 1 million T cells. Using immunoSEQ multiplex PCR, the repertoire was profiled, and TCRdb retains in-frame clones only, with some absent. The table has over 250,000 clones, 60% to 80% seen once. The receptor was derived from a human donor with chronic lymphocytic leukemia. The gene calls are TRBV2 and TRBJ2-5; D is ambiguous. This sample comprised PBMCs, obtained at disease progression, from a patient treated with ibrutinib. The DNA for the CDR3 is TGTGCCAGCAGTGTTGCAGGAGATCAAGAGACCCAGTACTTC. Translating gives CASSVAGDQETQYF. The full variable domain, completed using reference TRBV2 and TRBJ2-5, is EPEVTQTPSHQVTQMGQEVILRCVPISNHLYFYWYRQILGQKVEFLVSFYNNEISEKSEIFDDQFSVERPDGSNFTLKIRSTKLEDSAMYFCASSVAGDQETQYFGPGTRLLVL.